Shown below are 15 T cell receptor beta chains from a single sample sequenced in a study of blood T cell repertoires in COVID-19 (dated by TCRdb to 2020 to 2021). The library was built by means of the immunoSEQ multiplex PCR assay. Imported from immuneACCESS, the table was reduced by TCRdb to in-frame sequences with V and J called. These copies leave out some clones; in studies compared against another copy, an unresolved V gene accounts for under half, and the cause of the remainder is not known. Present in this sample are 100,000 or so clones, approximately 86% of which were seen just once. Around 5% of the sample is in the top ten clones. Material: peripheral blood. These TCRs come from a woman in her forties or fifties with COVID-19, enrolled during active disease.

The chain combines TRBV24-1 with TRBJ2-1; TRBD1 aligns across 7 bases. Germline loops: CDR1 KGHDR, CDR2 SFDVKD. The V gene end was trimmed by 3 bases and the J gene end by 5 bases; junction bases not matched to a gene: 9. The CDR3 is 16 amino acids. The CDR3 is CATSDPAGGLNNEQFF. The DNA for the CDR3 is TGTGCCACCAGTGATCCCGCAGGGGGTCTGAACAATGAGCAGTTCTTC.

The V and J genes are TRBV9 and TRBJ1-2; TRBD1 agrees at 9 bases. The CDR3 contains 20 residues. The germline gives CDR1 SGDLS, CDR2 YYNGEE. The V and J ends lost 0 bases and 0 bases, in that order; junction bases with no gene match: 15. The CDR3 sequence: CASSVAASGGQGNTNYGYTF. The CDR3 DNA sequence: TGTGCCAGCAGCGTAGCTGCCAGTGGGGGACAGGGAAACACTAACTATGGCTACACCTTC.

The chain employs TRBV2 and TRBJ2-7; 10 bases map to TRBD1. CDR3 length: 17 residues. The V gene end was trimmed by 6 bases and the J gene end by 3 bases; junction bases not matched to a gene: 14. Germline CDR1 and CDR2: SNHLY and FYNNEI. For the CDR3, the DNA is TGTGCCAGCAGCCATTTGGGACAGGGGAACCCCTTCTACGAGCAGTACTTC. It specifies CASSHLGQGNPFYEQYF. Full variable domain (rest looked up from reference TRBV2 and TRBJ2-7): EPEVTQTPSHQVTQMGQEVILRCVPISNHLYFYWYRQILGQKVEFLVSFYNNEISEKSEIFDDQFSVERPDGSNFTLKIRSTKLEDSAMYFCASSHLGQGNPFYEQYFGPGTRLTVT.

The chain carries TRBV6-5 and TRBJ2-1; 9 bases agree with TRBD1. Germline V lookup: CDR1 MNHEY, CDR2 SVGAGI. Trimming removed 6 bases from V and 5 bases from J; junction bases left unmatched: 8. The CDR3 spans 15 residues. CDR3 DNA: TGTGCCAGCAGCGACGGGACAGGGAGGAACAATGAGCAGTTCTTC. Its protein is CASSDGTGRNNEQFF.

The genes are TRBV7-9 and TRBJ1-6, with 7 nucleotides matching TRBD1. V dropped 6 bases and J dropped 4; count of bases not matched to a gene: 6. Germline values: CDR1 SEHNR, CDR2 FQNEAQ (reference sequence). The CDR3 consists of 15 residues. The CDR3 is CASSFGQAYNSPLHF. The CDR3 DNA reads TGTGCCAGCAGTTTCGGACAGGCTTATAATTCACCCCTCCACTTT.

This chain uses TRBV24-1 with TRBJ2-3, with D tentatively TRBD1 (6 bases). This CDR3 comprises 12 residues. Trimming took 9 bases from V and 5 from J, leaving 11 bases between them. The germline V gene has CDR1 KGHDR and CDR2 SFDVKD. The CDR3 DNA reads TGTGCCACCGGACAGACAGGAGATACGCAGTATTTT. Its protein product is CATGQTGDTQYF.

The V gene is TRBV6-6, the J gene TRBJ1-2; D remains ambiguous. The CDR3 consists of 13 residues. Germline CDR1 MNHNY, CDR2 SVGAGI (reference sequence). V lost 2 bases, J lost 2 bases, and 6 bases lay in between. The CDR3 sequence is CASSYERNYGYTF. CDR3 bases: TGTGCCAGCAGTTACGAGAGAAACTATGGCTACACCTTC.

The V and J genes are TRBV3-1 (or the pseudogene TRBV3-2) and TRBJ2-5, with unresolved D. Germline V gives CDR1 LGHDT, CDR2 YNNKEL (reference sequence). This CDR3 spans 13 amino acids. V was cut by 3 bases and J by 3 bases, with 8 bases left in between. The CDR3 region is CASSQPYEETQYF. The CDR3 nucleotides read TGTGCCAGCAGCCAGCCCTACGAAGAGACCCAGTACTTC.

The V gene is TRBV7-3, the J gene TRBJ2-4, with 12 bases that match TRBD2. With V trimmed by 5 bases and J by 8 bases, 10 bases remained unmatched. CDR1 and CDR2 from the germline V gene are SGHTA and FQGTGA. The CDR3 contains 16 residues. CDR3 in amino acids: CASSPRGLAGGDIQYF. The CDR3 DNA follows: TGTGCCAGCAGCCCGAGGGGACTAGCGGGCGGGGACATTCAGTACTTC.

This clone has only one observation. V and J are TRBV6-5 and TRBJ1-1; weak D call: TRBD1 (5 bases). Trimming took off 6 bases at V and 6 bases at J, with 20 bases between the two ends. The germline V gene has CDR1 MNHEY and CDR2 SVGAGI. This CDR3 is built from 15 residues. The CDR3 is CASRPSGVGVAEAFF. CDR3 bases: TGTGCCAGCAGGCCGTCGGGGGTAGGGGTCGCTGAAGCTTTCTTT.

The genes are TRBV19 and TRBJ1-5; D gene uncertain. The CDR3 totals 15 residues. The germline gives CDR1 LNHDA, CDR2 SQIVND (reference sequence). Trimming cost V 5 bases and J 0 bases, with 11 bases left between them. The CDR3 loop is CASSPRFDSNQPQHF. The CDR3 nucleotides are TGTGCCAGTAGTCCGCGATTTGATAGCAATCAGCCCCAGCATTTT.

The genes are TRBV27 and TRBJ2-7; 9 bases match TRBD2. J gave up 3 bases and V 6 bases, and 6 bases lay outside the gene matches. Looked up from germline, CDR1 is MNHEY and CDR2 is SMNVEV (reference sequence). The CDR3 is 14 residues long. CDR3 region: CASRRLAVYYEQYF. As DNA, the CDR3 is TGTGCCAGCAGAAGACTAGCGGTGTACTACGAGCAGTACTTC.

This clone has only a few counts. The rearrangement joins TRBV7-2 to TRBJ1-5; possibly TRBD1 for D (6 bases). Germline V lookup: CDR1 SGHTA, CDR2 FQGNSA. The CDR3 contains 15 residues. V was shortened by 5 bases and J by 1 base, with 12 bases between the two germline ends. CDR3 in amino acids: CASSEQGRSNQPQHF. In nucleotides, the CDR3 is TGTGCCAGCAGCGAACAGGGACGGAGCAATCAGCCCCAGCATTTT.

CDR3 protein: CASSRRQGAGTGELFF. The CDR3 DNA reads as TGTGCCAGCAGCCGAAGGCAGGGGGCAGGCACCGGGGAGCTGTTTTTT. This rearrangement joins TRBV3-1 (or the pseudogene TRBV3-2) to TRBJ2-2; 8 positions match TRBD1. The V and J ends lost 4 bases and 4 bases, in that order; junction bases with no gene match: 8. There are 16 residues in the CDR3. Looked up from germline, CDR1 is LGHDT and CDR2 is YNNKEL (reference sequence).

This clone has just one count. The genes are TRBV30 and TRBJ1-5; no firm D call. The CDR3 is made up of 14 amino acids. The germline CDR1 and CDR2 sequences are GTSNPN and SVGIG (reference sequence). V was shortened by 0 bases and J by 0 bases, with 6 bases between the two germline ends. The CDR3 bases are TGTGCCTGGAGTGTACATGTTAGCAATCAGCCCCAGCATTTT. Protein: CAWSVHVSNQPQHF.